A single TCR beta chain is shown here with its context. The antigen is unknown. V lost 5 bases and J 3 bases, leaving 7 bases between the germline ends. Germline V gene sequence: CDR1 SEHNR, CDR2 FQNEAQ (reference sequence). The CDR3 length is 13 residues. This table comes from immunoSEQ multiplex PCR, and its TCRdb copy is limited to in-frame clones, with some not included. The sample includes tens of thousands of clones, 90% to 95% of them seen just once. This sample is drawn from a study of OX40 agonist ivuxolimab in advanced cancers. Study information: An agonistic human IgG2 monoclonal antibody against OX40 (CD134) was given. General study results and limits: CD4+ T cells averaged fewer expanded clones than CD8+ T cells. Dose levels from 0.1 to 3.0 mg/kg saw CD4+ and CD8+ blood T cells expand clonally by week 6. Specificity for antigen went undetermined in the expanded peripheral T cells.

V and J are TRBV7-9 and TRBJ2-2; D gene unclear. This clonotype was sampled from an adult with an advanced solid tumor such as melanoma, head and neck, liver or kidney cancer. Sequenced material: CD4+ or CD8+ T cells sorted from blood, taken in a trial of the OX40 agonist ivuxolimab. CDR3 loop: CASSVSDTGELFF. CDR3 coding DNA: TGTGCCAGCAGCGTCTCCGACACCGGGGAGCTGTTTTTT. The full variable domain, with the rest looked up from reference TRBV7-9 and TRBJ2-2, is DTGVSQNPRHKITKRGQNVTFRCDPISEHNRLYWYRQTLGQGPEFLTYFQNEAQLEKSRLLSDRFSAERPKGSFSTLEIQRTEQGDSAMYLCASSVSDTGELFFGEGSRLTVL.